Listed below are T cell receptor beta chains from one sample, sequenced in a study of beta chain features in type 1 diabetes. The repertoire was sequenced with immunoSEQ multiplex PCR; TCRdb's copy has only in-frame clones and lacks some. The sample yields about 260,000 clones, 55% to 70% seen once. Sequenced material: naive CD4+ T cells from blood. The receptors here all came from a man aged 30-40 years in good health. The CDR3 runs from the conserved cysteine through the conserved F or W. A D gene is named only where the DNA matches it firmly. Not all rows give a size; the values are once, few, many and, for expanded clones, a class.

V gene	clone size	J gene	CDR3 length	D gene	CDR3 protein	CDR3 DNA
TRBV7-9	-	TRBJ2-5	15	-	CASRKSRLAQETQYF	TGTGCCAGCAGGAAGTCACGCCTAGCGCAAGAGACCCAGTACTTC
TRBV27	-	TRBJ2-4	13	TRBD2	CASSLAGVDIQYF	TGTGCCAGCAGTTTAGCGGGAGTCGACATTCAGTACTTC
TRBV28	-	TRBJ2-1	16	-	CASSLVQGLLNNEQFF	TGTGCCAGCAGCCTCGTCCAGGGGCTCCTTAACAATGAGCAGTTCTTC
TRBV15	-	TRBJ2-6	13	-	CATSNRAANVLTF	TGTGCCACCAGCAACAGGGCGGCCAACGTCCTGACTTTC
TRBV14	-	TRBJ2-5	17	-	CASSQGSVDPIRETQYF	TGTGCCAGCAGCCAAGGAAGTGTCGACCCTATAAGGGAGACCCAGTACTTC
TRBV4-3	-	TRBJ2-5	14	-	CASSQDLARETQYF	TGCGCCAGCAGCCAAGACCTAGCCCGGGAGACCCAGTACTTC
TRBV30	few	TRBJ1-6	12	-	CAWSPNTSPLHF	TGTGCCTGGTCGCCGAACACTTCACCCCTCCACTTT
TRBV29-1	-	TRBJ2-7	12	TRBD1	CSSTGEDYEQYF	TGCAGCTCGACAGGGGAGGACTACGAGCAGTACTTC
TRBV29-1	-	TRBJ2-7	13	-	CSVERGSSYEQYF	TGCAGCGTTGAGCGAGGGAGCTCCTACGAGCAGTACTTC
TRBV2	few	TRBJ2-2	15	-	CAALRDLTNTGELFF	TGTGCCGCTTTGCGGGACCTAACGAACACCGGGGAGCTGTTTTTT
TRBV11-2	-	TRBJ2-3	16	-	CASSTLMGGMADTQYF	TGTGCCAGCAGCACCCTGATGGGGGGCATGGCAGATACGCAGTATTTT
TRBV29-1	-	TRBJ2-1	12	-	CTTTSGYNEQFF	TGCACCACGACGAGCGGCTACAATGAGCAGTTCTTC
TRBV30	once	TRBJ1-4	15	-	CAWGRASVVGEKLFF	TGTGCCTGGGGCAGGGCGAGTGTGGTAGGAGAAAAACTGTTTTTT
TRBV29-1	few	TRBJ2-7	11	-	CSVERAYEQYF	TGCAGCGTTGAAAGGGCTTACGAGCAGTACTTC
TRBV7-2	-	TRBJ2-3	14	-	CASSLAPVGDTQYF	TGTGCCAGCAGCTTAGCCCCTGTGGGAGATACGCAGTATTTT
TRBV6-5	-	TRBJ2-1	15	-	CASSYGSGAYNEQFF	TGTGCCAGCAGTTATGGGTCGGGGGCCTACAATGAGCAGTTCTTC
TRBV30	few	TRBJ1-4	15	-	CAWRTHRDINEKLFF	TGTGCCTGGAGGACTCACCGGGACATTAATGAAAAACTGTTTTTT
TRBV6-6	once	TRBJ2-5	11	-	CASSERWAQYF	TGTGCCAGTTCGGAGAGATGGGCCCAGTACTTC
TRBV30	once	TRBJ1-1	14	-	CAWSNGWEHTEAFF	TGTGCCTGGAGTAACGGCTGGGAGCACACTGAAGCTTTCTTT
TRBV7-8	-	TRBJ1-5	13	-	CASSQNSNQPQHF	TGTGCCAGCAGCCAAAACAGCAATCAGCCCCAGCATTTT
TRBV7-2	once	TRBJ2-1	15	TRBD1	CASSLRTGTVNEQFF	TGTGCCAGCAGCCTCAGGACTGGGACAGTAAATGAGCAGTTCTTC
TRBV25-1	-	TRBJ2-7	13	-	CASSEFVVGEQYF	TGTGCCAGCAGTGAATTCGTAGTAGGCGAGCAGTACTTC
TRBV9	-	TRBJ2-6	18	-	CASSASTGPSSGANVLTF	TGTGCCAGCAGCGCTTCGACAGGACCCAGCTCTGGGGCCAACGTCCTGACTTTC
TRBV6-1	-	TRBJ2-5	12	-	CASSDPGRSQYF	TGTGCCAGCAGTGATCCCGGCCGCAGCCAGTACTTC
TRBV30	-	TRBJ1-3	13	-	CAWSNRPGNTIYF	TGTGCCTGGAGTAACAGGCCTGGAAACACCATATATTTT
TRBV30	-	TRBJ2-5	13	-	CAWSATFKETQYF	TGTGCCTGGAGCGCCACCTTTAAAGAGACCCAGTACTTC
TRBV30	few	TRBJ2-1	13	TRBD1	CAWGTGKLNEQFF	TGTGCCTGGGGGACAGGGAAGTTGAATGAGCAGTTCTTC
TRBV5-4	-	TRBJ1-1	16	TRBD1	CASSLGQGVADTEAFF	TGTGCCAGCAGCTTGGGACAGGGGGTCGCGGACACTGAAGCTTTCTTT
TRBV19	-	TRBJ2-1	14	-	CASAAGSSYNEQFF	TGTGCCAGTGCCGCGGGGAGCTCCTACAATGAGCAGTTCTTC
TRBV28	-	TRBJ2-3	11	-	CASRITDTQYF	TGTGCCAGCAGGATCACAGATACGCAGTATTTT
TRBV9	-	TRBJ2-1	14	-	CASSVVGTSGEQFF	TGTGCCAGCAGCGTAGTGGGGACCTCCGGTGAGCAGTTCTTC
TRBV30	-	TRBJ2-1	16	TRBD2	CAWSTIAGSTYNEQFF	TGTGCCTGGAGTACTATAGCGGGAAGTACCTACAATGAGCAGTTCTTC
TRBV29-1	-	TRBJ2-7	14	TRBD2	CSVESRAGGYEQYF	TGCAGCGTTGAATCCCGAGCGGGAGGTTACGAGCAGTACTTC
TRBV15	-	TRBJ2-6	15	-	CATSSRAAGANVLTF	TGTGCCACCAGCAGCCGAGCGGCGGGGGCCAACGTCCTGACTTTC
TRBV29-1	-	TRBJ2-1	13	-	CSVGRDGVSEQFF	TGCAGCGTGGGCCGGGACGGGGTGTCTGAGCAGTTCTTC
TRBV7-2	-	TRBJ2-4	14	-	CASSPWGPEGIQYF	TGTGCCAGCAGCCCATGGGGCCCCGAGGGCATTCAGTACTTC
TRBV7-2	-	TRBJ2-3	13	-	CASSLIPTDTQYF	TGTGCCAGCAGCTTAATTCCGACAGATACGCAGTATTTT
TRBV5-1	-	TRBJ2-3	14	TRBD1	CASSPGTGPDTQYF	TGCGCCAGCAGCCCCGGGACAGGGCCAGATACGCAGTATTTT
TRBV6-7	once	TRBJ2-1	21	TRBD2	CASNPGGLGLAGGSSYNEQFF	TGTGCCAGCAACCCGGGGGGATTGGGACTAGCGGGAGGGAGCTCCTACAATGAGCAGTTCTTC
TRBV9	-	TRBJ1-2	13	TRBD1	CASSVGTGEGYTF	TGTGCCAGCAGCGTAGGTACAGGGGAAGGCTACACCTTC
TRBV4-3	-	TRBJ2-7	16	TRBD2	CASSQALAGVPGEQYF	TGCGCCAGCAGCCAGGCCCTAGCGGGAGTACCAGGGGAGCAGTACTTC
TRBV9	-	TRBJ1-1	13	-	CASSAIDRTEAFF	TGTGCCAGCAGCGCAATTGACAGGACTGAAGCTTTCTTT
TRBV29-1	-	TRBJ2-5	11	-	CSALLEETQYF	TGCAGCGCATTACTGGAAGAGACCCAGTACTTC
TRBV9	-	TRBJ1-2	13	-	CASSVDENYGYTF	TGTGCCAGCAGCGTAGATGAGAACTATGGCTACACCTTC
TRBV29-1	few	TRBJ2-3	14	TRBD2	CSVVARGRIDTQYF	TGCAGCGTTGTGGCGCGCGGGAGAATAGATACGCAGTATTTT
TRBV7-2	-	TRBJ2-1	15	TRBD1	CASSPGQVYGNEQFF	TGTGCCAGCAGTCCGGGACAGGTATATGGCAATGAGCAGTTCTTC
TRBV9	-	TRBJ2-3	17	TRBD2	CASSVATTSGSTDTQYF	TGTGCCAGCAGCGTAGCTACGACTAGCGGGAGCACAGATACGCAGTATTTT
TRBV4-1	-	TRBJ2-7	16	TRBD2	CASSQPTSGSAYEQYF	TGCGCCAGCAGCCAACCGACTAGCGGGAGCGCCTACGAGCAGTACTTC
TRBV5-1	-	TRBJ2-3	16	-	CASSLGGAGPTDTQYF	TGCGCCAGCAGCTTGGGGGGAGCAGGACCCACAGATACGCAGTATTTT
TRBV29-1	-	TRBJ2-1	11	-	CSVRPPNEQFF	TGCAGCGTTAGACCGCCGAATGAGCAGTTCTTC
TRBV30	-	TRBJ1-2	12	TRBD1	CAYRGSGYGYTF	TGTGCCTACAGGGGTTCGGGCTATGGCTACACCTTC
TRBV6-1	-	TRBJ2-1	11	-	CASSEAREQFF	TGTGCCAGCAGTGAAGCGAGAGAGCAGTTCTTC
TRBV29-1	-	TRBJ1-1	13	-	CSVWDNMNTEAFF	TGCAGCGTATGGGACAATATGAACACTGAAGCTTTCTTT
TRBV30	-	TRBJ2-7	14	TRBD2	CAWRLAGGSYEQYF	TGTGCCTGGAGGCTAGCGGGGGGCTCCTACGAGCAGTACTTC
TRBV30	-	TRBJ2-7	15	TRBD2	CAWTGTSGRAREQYF	TGTGCCTGGACCGGGACTAGCGGGAGGGCCCGAGAGCAGTACTTC
TRBV30	once	TRBJ1-6	15	TRBD1	CAWSVPGTDNSPLHF	TGTGCCTGGAGTGTACCCGGGACAGATAATTCACCCCTCCACTTT
TRBV10-3	-	TRBJ1-2	13	-	CAISDYGAGGYTF	TGTGCCATCAGTGACTACGGGGCAGGAGGCTACACCTTC
TRBV7-8	-	TRBJ2-1	15	-	CASSLARRPGNEQFF	TGTGCCAGCAGCTTAGCGAGGCGCCCCGGGAATGAGCAGTTCTTC
TRBV4-3	-	TRBJ2-1	15	-	CASSQDQSSYNEQFF	TGCGCCAGCAGCCAAGATCAGAGCTCCTACAATGAGCAGTTCTTC
TRBV7-9	-	TRBJ1-4	16	-	CASSVNPTATNEKLFF	TGTGCCAGCAGCGTAAACCCGACGGCTACTAATGAAAAACTGTTTTTT